This passage covers 29 T cell receptor beta chains from one sample sequenced in a study of blood T cell repertoires in COVID-19. This table comes from immunoSEQ multiplex PCR, and its TCRdb copy is limited to in-frame clones, with some not included. This table holds about 390,000 clones, around 87% found once. Sequencing input: peripheral blood. These receptors were collected from a woman in her sixties with COVID-19, enrolled during active disease.

The chain combines TRBV18 with TRBJ1-1, with D hard to call. Trimming shortened V by 1 base and J by 1 base, and 10 bases separated the two germline ends. Germline V gives CDR1 KGHSH, CDR2 LQKENI. The CDR3 has 15 residues. The CDR3 region is CASSPLLESNTEAFF. CDR3 nucleotides: TGTGCCAGCTCACCACTATTAGAATCGAACACTGAAGCTTTCTTT.

This chain uses TRBV7-3 with TRBJ2-1; a possible D gene is TRBD2 (6 bases). Germline loops: CDR1 SGHTA, CDR2 FQGTGA. V was clipped by 2 bases and J by 6 bases, with 11 bases between them. The CDR3 contains 14 residues. CDR3 loop: CASSLGTSLNEQFF. In DNA, the CDR3 is TGTGCCAGCAGCTTAGGGACTTCCCTCAATGAGCAGTTCTTC.

The chain joins TRBV6-5 to TRBJ1-2; D call uncertain. CDR3 length equals 15 residues. V lost 2 bases and J 3 bases, leaving 13 bases between the germline ends. CDR1 and CDR2 from the germline V gene are MNHEY and SVGAGI. The CDR3 nucleotides are TGTGCCAGCAGTTACGGGGAGGGAGTTCACTATGGCTACACCTTC. Its translation is CASSYGEGVHYGYTF.

The sample holds a few counts of this clone. V gene TRBV7-9 combines with J gene TRBJ1-1; 7 bases line up with TRBD1. Losses at the gene ends were 5 bases for V and 8 bases for J; bases not matched to a gene: 5. Per the germline V gene, CDR1 is SEHNR and CDR2 is FQNEAQ (reference sequence). The CDR3 is made up of 12 amino acids. The CDR3 loop is CASSQTGREAFF. The CDR3, as DNA: TGTGCCAGCAGCCAGACAGGGAGAGAAGCTTTCTTT.

V usage is TRBV7-2 and J usage is TRBJ2-5; 10 bases line up with TRBD2. Trimming removed 1 base from V and 1 base from J; junction bases left unmatched: 9. CDR3 length equals 18 residues. Germline-derived CDR1 and CDR2 are SGHTA and FQGNSA. As DNA, the CDR3 is TGTGCCAGCAGCTTAGGTCTACTAGCGGGGTCCCTCCAAGAGACCCAGTACTTC. It codes for CASSLGLLAGSLQETQYF.

This sequence joins TRBV27 and TRBJ2-1; 9 positions agree with TRBD2. The trim removed 1 base at V and 6 bases at J, leaving 4 bases unmatched. In germline, CDR1 is MNHEY, CDR2 SMNVEV (reference sequence). This CDR3 has 15 residues. The CDR3 DNA reads TGTGCCAGCAGTTTATGGGGACTAGCCCCCAATGAGCAGTTCTTC. Its protein product is CASSLWGLAPNEQFF.

The CDR3 DNA is TGTGCCAGCAGCCCCCCCGGGATCAGCGGCCAAGCTTTCTTT. Translated, it gives CASSPPGISGQAFF. This chain links TRBV7-3 with TRBJ1-1; no clear D. Deletions cut 5 bases from V and 9 bases from J, with 19 bases between. The CDR3 contains 14 residues. CDR1 is SGHTA, CDR2 FQGTGA, per germline.

The chain joins TRBV28 to TRBJ2-7, with D possibly TRBD2 on 6 matching bases. Trimming took 4 bases from V and 0 from J, leaving 13 bases between them. CDR1 and CDR2 (germline): MDHEN, SYDVKM. The CDR3 is 15 amino acids. The CDR3 is CASSSRGAGSYEQYF. The CDR3 bases are TGTGCCAGCAGTTCCCGAGGAGCGGGCTCCTACGAGCAGTACTTC.

The chain combines TRBV19 with TRBJ2-7; D call uncertain. CDR1 and CDR2 (germline): LNHDA, SQIVND (reference sequence). Trimming took off 6 bases at V and 3 bases at J, with 9 bases between the two ends. The CDR3 loop spans 12 amino acids. CDR3 nucleotide sequence: TGTGCCAGTAGGCCCGGGTACTACGAGCAGTACTTC. Its protein is CASRPGYYEQYF.

The genes are TRBV27 and TRBJ2-1; possibly TRBD2 for D (6 bases). Germline lookup yields CDR1 MNHEY and CDR2 SMNVEV (reference sequence). The CDR3 contains 19 residues. Trimming took 5 bases from V and 2 from J, leaving 25 bases between them. The CDR3 DNA follows: TGTGCCAGCAGTCCCCTTCCTCCTCCTAGCGCCGAAACCTACAATGAGCAGTTCTTC. Protein product: CASSPLPPPSAETYNEQFF.

This rearrangement joins TRBV29-1 to TRBJ2-2; 11 bases are a match to TRBD1. Germline-derived CDR1 and CDR2 are SQVTM and ANQGSEA. V was clipped by 7 bases and J by 8 bases; unmatched bases: 6. This CDR3 has 13 amino acids. Here the CDR3 reads CSADRGRKGELFF. In DNA, the CDR3 is TGCAGCGCGGACAGGGGGCGCAAAGGGGAGCTGTTTTTT.

The gene calls are TRBV25-1 and TRBJ1-2; 8 bases fit TRBD1. The CDR3 consists of 13 residues. Trimming took 4 bases from V and 8 from J; bases not matched to a gene: 6. The germline CDR1 and CDR2 sequences are MGHDK and SYGVNS. CDR3 DNA sequence: TGTGCCAGCAGTGCGACAGGGGTAGGGGGCTACACCTTC. It yields the protein CASSATGVGGYTF.

V is TRBV6-5 and J is TRBJ2-7, with TRBD2 identical over 8 bases. The CDR3 length is 15 residues. Germline CDR1 is MNHEY and CDR2 is SVGAGI. V was clipped by 5 bases and J by 7 bases; unmatched bases: 13. CDR3 bases: TGTGCCAGCAGTCCACTAGCGGAGGATCCTAGTGAGCAGTACTTC. Its translation is CASSPLAEDPSEQYF.

J is TRBJ1-2 and V is TRBV30, with D unclear. CDR1 is GTSNPN and CDR2 is SVGIG in the germline V gene (reference sequence). Trimming shortened V by 0 bases and J by 8 bases, and 16 bases separated the two germline ends. The CDR3 loop spans 14 amino acids. CDR3 sequence: CAWSVKGGPEGYTF. In DNA form, the CDR3 reads TGTGCCTGGAGTGTAAAGGGAGGACCCGAAGGCTACACCTTC.

This clone came up a few times. The rearrangement links TRBV11-1 to TRBJ1-1; the match to TRBD1 covers 7 bases. Trimming cost V 6 bases and J 4 bases; bases outside gene matches: 8. The CDR3 has 14 amino acids. Germline CDR1 is SGHAT and CDR2 is FQDESV (reference sequence). The CDR3 protein is CASRPRDRLTEAFF. The CDR3 DNA sequence: TGTGCCAGCAGGCCGCGGGACAGACTCACTGAAGCTTTCTTT.

The V and J genes are TRBV6-6 and TRBJ1-5, with a tentative D call TRBD1 (6 bases). The V and J ends lost 7 bases and 2 bases respectively, with 18 bases between them. CDR3 length: 16 residues. From germline, CDR1 is MNHNY and CDR2 SVGAGI (reference sequence). CDR3 sequence (DNA): TGTGCCAGCATCGATGCCGGGACACGGGGCAATCAGCCCCAGCATTTT. It is translated as CASIDAGTRGNQPQHF.

The CDR3 nucleotides read TGCGCCAGCAGCCCCGGGACAGGGGTTTCAGGAAACACCATATATTTT. The encoded protein is CASSPGTGVSGNTIYF. This rearrangement joins TRBV5-1 to TRBJ1-3; TRBD1 matches 10 bases. The CDR3 is made up of 16 amino acids. J was trimmed by 4 bases and V by 4 bases; bases with no gene match: 8. CDR1 and CDR2 (germline): SGHRS, YFSETQ.

V and J are TRBV5-8 and TRBJ1-2, with a weak D call TRBD1 (5 bases). This CDR3 contains 12 residues. Germline V lookup: CDR1 SGHTS, CDR2 YDEGEE. V lost 7 bases and J 4 bases, leaving 11 bases between the germline ends. The CDR3, as DNA: TGTGCCAGCCATCAGGGCCGCTATGGCTACACCTTC. Its protein is CASHQGRYGYTF.

The CDR3 coding sequence is TGTGCCAGCAGCTTTTTAAAGGGGACACGACTTTCACCCCTCCACTTT. Amino acid sequence: CASSFLKGTRLSPLHF. The chain employs TRBV11-2 and TRBJ1-6, with D tentatively TRBD1 (6 bases). Trimming stripped 3 bases from V and 9 bases from J, with 18 bases between. The V gene's germline CDR1 is SGHAT and CDR2 FQNNGV. The CDR3 runs to 16 residues.

This sequence joins TRBV7-3 and TRBJ2-1, with 14 bases aligning to TRBD2. CDR1 SGHTA and CDR2 FQGTGA come from the germline V gene. This CDR3 comprises 15 residues. V dropped 3 bases and J dropped 10; count of bases not matched to a gene: 5. In DNA form, the CDR3 reads TGTGCCAGCAGCTTGGGACTAGCGGGGGCGGCGGAGCAGTTCTTC. Its protein product is CASSLGLAGAAEQFF.

V is TRBV12-5 and J is TRBJ2-7; D is unresolved. V lost 7 bases and J 2 bases, leaving 12 bases between the germline ends. This CDR3 is 13 amino acids long. CDR1 is LGHNT and CDR2 is FRNRAP in the germline V gene. CDR3 in amino acids: CASAQYVAYEQYF. In DNA, the CDR3 is TGTGCTAGTGCCCAGTACGTTGCCTACGAGCAGTACTTC. The complete variable domain, with remaining parts taken from reference TRBV12-5 and TRBJ2-7, reads DARVTQTPRHKVTEMGQEVTMRCQPILGHNTVFWYRQTMMQGLELLAYFRNRAPLDDSGMPKDRFSAEMPDATLATLKIQPSEPRDSAVYFCASAQYVAYEQYFGPGTRLTVT.

In its sample, this clone was seen once. This chain connects TRBV3-1 (or the pseudogene TRBV3-2) to TRBJ2-2, with 8 positions matching TRBD2. V shed 1 base and J 2 bases; nucleotides not matched to a gene: 3. This CDR3 is 16 amino acids long. The germline V gene has CDR1 LGHDT and CDR2 YNNKEL (reference sequence). CDR3 nucleotide sequence: TGTGCCAGCAGCCAAGCGGGGGGGGCAAACACCGGGGAGCTGTTTTTT. Encoded protein: CASSQAGGANTGELFF.

V usage is TRBV12-3 or TRBV12-4 and J usage is TRBJ1-2, with D perhaps TRBD1 (5 bases). This CDR3 spans 13 amino acids. V was shortened by 1 base and J by 8 bases, with 11 bases between the two germline ends. For the CDR3, the DNA is TGTGCCAGCAGTTTAGGGACACCAGAGGGCTACACCTTC. Protein: CASSLGTPEGYTF.

This chain uses TRBV6-6 with TRBJ1-2, with TRBD1 matching 8 bases. Germline values: CDR1 MNHNY, CDR2 SVGAGI (reference sequence). The CDR3 has 13 amino acids. After removal of 6 bases from V and 4 bases from J, the junction contained 4 bases not matched to a gene. Here the CDR3 DNA reads TGTGCCAGCAGCCCACAGGGGGTCTATGGCTACACCTTC. Translated, it gives CASSPQGVYGYTF.

This clone turned up a few times. The chain employs TRBV2 and TRBJ1-5, with a possible D match to TRBD1 (6 bases). CDR3 length: 15 residues. In germline, CDR1 is SNHLY, CDR2 FYNNEI. V was clipped by 4 bases and J by 2 bases, with 12 bases between them. The CDR3 nucleotides are TGTGCCAGCAGTGGTTACAGGGTGGGCAATCAGCCCCAGCATTTT. This encodes CASSGYRVGNQPQHF. Full variable domain (rest looked up from reference TRBV2 and TRBJ1-5): EPEVTQTPSHQVTQMGQEVILRCVPISNHLYFYWYRQILGQKVEFLVSFYNNEISEKSEIFDDQFSVERPDGSNFTLKIRSTKLEDSAMYFCASSGYRVGNQPQHFGDGTRLSIL.

The chain couples TRBV19 to TRBJ1-5; D is possibly TRBD1 (6 bases). The V gene's germline CDR1 is LNHDA and CDR2 SQIVND (reference sequence). Trimming removed 2 bases from V and 5 bases from J, with 10 bases in between. This CDR3 has 14 residues. The CDR3: CASSIKSGDQPQHF. The DNA for the CDR3 is TGTGCCAGTAGTATAAAGTCAGGGGATCAGCCCCAGCATTTT.

The gene calls are TRBV6-5 and TRBJ2-7; 10 bases are a match to TRBD2. Germline V gene sequence: CDR1 MNHEY, CDR2 SVGAGI. The CDR3 consists of 13 residues. Trimming cost V 7 bases and J 6 bases; bases outside gene matches: 6. CDR3 nucleotides: TGTGCCAGCACAGCGGGGGGGCGGGTCGAGCAGTACTTC. The encoded protein is CASTAGGRVEQYF.

This chain links TRBV5-1 with TRBJ2-7; weak D call: TRBD2 (7 bases). This CDR3 contains 15 residues. Germline lookup yields CDR1 SGHRS and CDR2 YFSETQ. Trimming removed 4 bases from V and 6 bases from J, with 20 bases in between. CDR3 amino acids: CASSPGGNGELEQYF. As DNA, the CDR3 is TGCGCCAGCAGCCCGGGGGGCAATGGGGAGCTCGAGCAGTACTTC.

The chain has TRBV5-1 and TRBJ2-1, with 9 bases identical to TRBD1. CDR3 length: 15 residues. Germline V gives CDR1 SGHRS, CDR2 YFSETQ. With V trimmed by 3 bases and J by 6 bases, 7 bases remained unmatched. CDR3 amino acids: CASSSAGQGSNEQFF. The CDR3 nucleotides are TGCGCCAGCAGCTCTGCGGGACAGGGCTCCAATGAGCAGTTCTTC.